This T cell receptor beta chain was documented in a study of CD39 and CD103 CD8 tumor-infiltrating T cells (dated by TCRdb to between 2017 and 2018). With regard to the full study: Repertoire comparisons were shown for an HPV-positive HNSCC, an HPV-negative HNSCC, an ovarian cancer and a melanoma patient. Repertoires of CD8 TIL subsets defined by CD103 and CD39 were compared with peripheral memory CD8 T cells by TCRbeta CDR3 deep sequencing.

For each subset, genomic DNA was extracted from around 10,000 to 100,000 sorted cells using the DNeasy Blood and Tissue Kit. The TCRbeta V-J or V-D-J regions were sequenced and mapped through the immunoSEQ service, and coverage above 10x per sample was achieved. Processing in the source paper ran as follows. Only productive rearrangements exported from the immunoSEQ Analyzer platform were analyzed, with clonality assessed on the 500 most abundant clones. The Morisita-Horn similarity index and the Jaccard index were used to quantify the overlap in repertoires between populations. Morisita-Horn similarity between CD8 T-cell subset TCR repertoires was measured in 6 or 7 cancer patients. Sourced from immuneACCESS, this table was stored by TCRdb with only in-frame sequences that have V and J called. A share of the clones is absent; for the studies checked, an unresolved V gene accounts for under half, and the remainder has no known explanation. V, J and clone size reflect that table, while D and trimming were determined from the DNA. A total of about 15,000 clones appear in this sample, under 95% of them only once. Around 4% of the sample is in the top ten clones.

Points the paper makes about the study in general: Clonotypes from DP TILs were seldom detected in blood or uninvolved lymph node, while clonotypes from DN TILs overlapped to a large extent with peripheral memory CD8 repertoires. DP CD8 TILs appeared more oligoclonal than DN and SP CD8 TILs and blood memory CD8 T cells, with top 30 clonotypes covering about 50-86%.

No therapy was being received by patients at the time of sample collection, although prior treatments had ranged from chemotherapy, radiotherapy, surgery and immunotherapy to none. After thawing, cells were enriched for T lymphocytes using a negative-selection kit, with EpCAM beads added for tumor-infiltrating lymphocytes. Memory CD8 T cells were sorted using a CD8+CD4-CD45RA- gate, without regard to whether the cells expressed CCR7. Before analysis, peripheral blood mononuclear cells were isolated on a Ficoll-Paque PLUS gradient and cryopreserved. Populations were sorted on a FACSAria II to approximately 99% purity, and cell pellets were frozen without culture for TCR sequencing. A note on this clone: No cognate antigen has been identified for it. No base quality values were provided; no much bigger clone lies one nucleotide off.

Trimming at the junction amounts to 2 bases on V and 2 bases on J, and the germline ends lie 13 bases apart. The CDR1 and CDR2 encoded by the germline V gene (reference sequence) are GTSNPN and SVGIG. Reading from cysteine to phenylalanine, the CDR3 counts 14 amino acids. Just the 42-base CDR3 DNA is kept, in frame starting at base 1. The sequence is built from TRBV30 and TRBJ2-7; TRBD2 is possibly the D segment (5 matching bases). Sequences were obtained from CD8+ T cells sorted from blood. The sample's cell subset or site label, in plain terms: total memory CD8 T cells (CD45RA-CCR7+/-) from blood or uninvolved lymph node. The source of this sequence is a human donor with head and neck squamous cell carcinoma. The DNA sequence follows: TGTGCCTGGAGTCCCCCCCCGGGAACCTACGAGCAGTACTTC. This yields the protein CAWSPPPGTYEQYF.